Shown below are 19 T cell receptor beta chains from a single sample sequenced in a study of blood T cell repertoires in COVID-19. Here immunoSEQ multiplex PCR was the method, and the copy in TCRdb shows in-frame clones only, minus some. The profile shows 220,000 or so clones, 84% of them singletons. The sequencing input was PBMCs or T cells enriched from blood (not recorded which). These receptors were taken from a woman aged 40 to 50 who had recovered from COVID-19.

The sample holds a few counts of this clone. The chain uses TRBV6-2 or TRBV6-3 and TRBJ2-6; D perhaps matches TRBD2 (6 bases). CDR1 is MNHEY and CDR2 is SVGEGT in the germline V gene. V was cut by 6 bases and J by 4 bases, with 13 bases left in between. This CDR3 has 15 residues. The CDR3 is CASSRGVRGANVLTF. The CDR3 nucleotides are TGTGCCAGCAGCCGCGGGGTTCGCGGGGCCAACGTCCTGACTTTC.

The V and J genes are TRBV11-3 and TRBJ1-5; 11 bases are a match to TRBD1. The CDR3 extends over 19 amino acids. The germline gives CDR1 SGHNT, CDR2 YENEEA. V shed 0 bases and J 3 bases; nucleotides not matched to a gene: 10. The CDR3 nucleotides are TGTGCCAGCAGCTTAGAGGACAGGGGGCGGGTGGGACCCAATCAGCCCCAGCATTTT. This codes for CASSLEDRGRVGPNQPQHF.

This chain uses TRBV5-1 with TRBJ2-5; 9 nucleotides match TRBD1. This CDR3 has 15 residues. Germline V CDR1 and CDR2: SGHRS, YFSETQ. V shed 3 bases and J 1 base; nucleotides not matched to a gene: 4. CDR3 residues: CASSSGTGIQETQYF. The DNA for the CDR3 is TGCGCCAGCAGCTCCGGGACAGGGATCCAAGAGACCCAGTACTTC.

V and J are TRBV11-3 and TRBJ2-3; TRBD1 is a possible D gene (5 bases). This CDR3 is 17 amino acids long. The V and J ends lost 5 bases and 4 bases respectively, with 22 bases between them. Germline CDR1 is SGHNT and CDR2 is YENEEA. The CDR3 nucleotides are TGTGCCAGCAGCCTCAACCTACAGGTTACCTTCCCAGATACGCAGTATTTT. Translating gives CASSLNLQVTFPDTQYF.

The chain has TRBV6-5 and TRBJ2-7, with 8 bases matching TRBD1. This CDR3 is 14 amino acids long. The trim removed 5 bases at V and 1 base at J, leaving 4 bases unmatched. Germline CDR1 is MNHEY and CDR2 is SVGAGI. Here the CDR3 DNA reads TGTGCCAGCAGTCAGAGACAGGGGTCCTACGAGCAGTACTTC. Encoded protein: CASSQRQGSYEQYF.

The rearrangement uses TRBV10-3 and TRBJ2-7, with TRBD2 matching 8 bases. The J segment lost 0 bases and the V segment lost 3 bases, leaving 4 bases of the junction unmatched. The germline gives CDR1 ENHRY, CDR2 SYGVKD. The CDR3 contains 15 residues. CDR3 in amino acids: CAISEGGLGSYEQYV. As DNA, the CDR3 is TGTGCCATCAGTGAAGGGGGACTAGGCTCCTACGAGCAGTACGTC.

CDR3 coding DNA: TGTGCCTGTGCCGTCGGGACTAGCACAGATACGCAGTATTTT. Protein product: CACAVGTSTDTQYF. The gene calls are TRBV7-2 and TRBJ2-3, with a weak D call TRBD2 (6 bases). Trimming shortened V by 11 bases and J by 0 bases, and 15 bases separated the two germline ends. Germline loops: CDR1 SGHTA, CDR2 FQGNSA. The CDR3 is made up of 14 amino acids.

This clone was recorded once. This rearrangement joins TRBV6-4 to TRBJ2-6; D call uncertain. V shed 6 bases and J shed 1 base, with 10 bases lying between them. The germline V gene has CDR1 MRHNA and CDR2 SNTAGT. The CDR3 is 15 residues long. The CDR3 protein is CASRDRHSGANVLTF. CDR3 bases: TGTGCCAGCAGAGATAGACATTCTGGGGCCAACGTCCTGACTTTC.

This chain uses TRBV4-3 with TRBJ1-2, with D hard to call. With 0 bases removed from V and 3 bases from J, the gap between germline ends came to 14 bases. The V gene's germline CDR1 is LGHNA and CDR2 YSLEER. The CDR3 sequence is 16 residues long. CDR3 coding DNA: TGCGCCAGCAGCCAAGAATTGAGGGTACTTGACTATGGCTACACCTTC. Amino acids: CASSQELRVLDYGYTF.

The chain recombines TRBV5-5 with TRBJ1-1; 11 bases map to TRBD1. V was pared by 4 bases and J by 4 bases, with 9 bases of the junction left unmatched. In germline, CDR1 is SGHKS, CDR2 YYEKEE (reference sequence). The CDR3 is 16 amino acids. The CDR3 DNA sequence: TGTGCCAGCAGCGTCTTCGGACAGGGGGCCAGCACTGAAGCTTTCTTT. Protein sequence: CASSVFGQGASTEAFF.

CDR3 protein: CASSHTVALIGTDTQYF. The CDR3 DNA is TGCGCCAGCAGCCACACAGTGGCGCTTATAGGCACAGATACGCAGTATTTT. The chain has TRBV4-1 and TRBJ2-3; no reliable D call. This CDR3 spans 17 amino acids. V was cut by 3 bases and J by 1 base, with 17 bases left in between. CDR1 and CDR2 (germline): MGHRA, YSYEKL.

The chain recombines TRBV13 with TRBJ2-1; 8 bases agree with TRBD2. Germline loops: CDR1 PRHDT, CDR2 FYEKMQ (reference sequence). The CDR3 consists of 15 residues. V lost 5 bases to trimming and J lost 2 bases; unmatched junction nucleotides: 5. The CDR3 sequence is CASSLSGAPYNEQFF. The CDR3 DNA is TGTGCCAGCAGCCTTAGCGGGGCGCCCTACAATGAGCAGTTCTTC.

The chain carries TRBV5-1 and TRBJ1-1, with 8 bases fitting TRBD1. J was trimmed by 8 bases and V by 4 bases; bases with no gene match: 16. From germline, CDR1 is SGHRS and CDR2 YFSETQ. CDR3 length: 16 residues. CDR3 loop: CASSNLQGVGVSEAFF. CDR3 DNA: TGCGCCAGCAGCAACTTACAGGGGGTAGGAGTCTCAGAAGCTTTCTTT.

The rearrangement uses TRBV7-8 and TRBJ1-2; the D is unclear. Trimming stripped 5 bases from V and 1 base from J, with 14 bases between. CDR1 and CDR2 from the germline V gene are SGHVS and FQNEAQ. The CDR3 sequence is 15 residues long. CDR3 coding DNA: TGTGCCAGCAGCGGGCTAGCAGCGGTTAACTATGGCTACACCTTC. It yields the protein CASSGLAAVNYGYTF.

The chain uses TRBV7-3 and TRBJ2-2, with a tentative D call TRBD2 (6 bases). V lost 1 base, J lost 1 base, and 10 bases lay in between. CDR1 SGHTA and CDR2 FQGTGA come from the germline V gene. This CDR3 has 16 residues. This CDR3 is CASSLIRERNTGELFF. Written as DNA, the CDR3 is TGTGCCAGCAGCTTAATACGGGAGCGGAACACCGGGGAGCTGTTTTTT.

This chain joins TRBV30 and TRBJ1-6; TRBD1 might be the D (5 bases). Germline loops: CDR1 GTSNPN, CDR2 SVGIG (reference sequence). V gave up 5 bases and J gave up 8 bases, with 22 bases separating them. CDR3 length equals 16 residues. The CDR3 DNA reads as TGTGCCTGGTCAAGGGCGACCCAGGGTAGAGATTCACCCCTCCACTTT. Protein: CAWSRATQGRDSPLHF. Full variable domain (remainder filled in from reference TRBV30 and TRBJ1-6): SQTIHQWPATLVQPVGSPLSLECTVEGTSNPNLYWYRQAAGRGLQLLFYSVGIGQISSEVPQNLSASRPQDRQFILSSKKLLLSDSGFYLCAWSRATQGRDSPLHFGNGTRLTVT.

The V gene is TRBV4-1, the J gene TRBJ2-3, with D possibly matching TRBD1 (6 bases). Germline assignment: CDR1 MGHRA and CDR2 YSYEKL. This CDR3 contains 18 residues. Trimming removed 4 bases from V and 2 bases from J, with 22 bases in between. CDR3 coding DNA: TGCGCCAGCAGCCCCTCTCCCTTACAGGGTTTCCCCACAGATACGCAGTATTTT. The encoded protein is CASSPSPLQGFPTDTQYF.

The V and J genes are TRBV7-9 and TRBJ2-1; tentatively, D is TRBD1 (5 bases). CDR3 length equals 14 residues. Trimming pared 5 bases from V and 9 bases from J, leaving 17 bases between. CDR1 is SEHNR, CDR2 FQNEAQ, per germline (reference sequence). CDR3 sequence reads: CASSLSSGDSEQFF. For the CDR3, the DNA is TGTGCCAGCAGCCTGAGCTCAGGAGACAGTGAGCAGTTCTTC.

This chain uses TRBV5-1 with TRBJ2-1; TRBD1 matches 11 bases. This CDR3 region has 15 residues. Germline lookup yields CDR1 SGHRS and CDR2 YFSETQ. The J segment lost 9 bases and the V segment lost 4 bases, leaving 9 bases of the junction unmatched. The CDR3 is CASSPPGQGASEQFF. The CDR3 DNA reads as TGCGCCAGCAGCCCCCCCGGACAGGGGGCGAGTGAGCAGTTCTTC.